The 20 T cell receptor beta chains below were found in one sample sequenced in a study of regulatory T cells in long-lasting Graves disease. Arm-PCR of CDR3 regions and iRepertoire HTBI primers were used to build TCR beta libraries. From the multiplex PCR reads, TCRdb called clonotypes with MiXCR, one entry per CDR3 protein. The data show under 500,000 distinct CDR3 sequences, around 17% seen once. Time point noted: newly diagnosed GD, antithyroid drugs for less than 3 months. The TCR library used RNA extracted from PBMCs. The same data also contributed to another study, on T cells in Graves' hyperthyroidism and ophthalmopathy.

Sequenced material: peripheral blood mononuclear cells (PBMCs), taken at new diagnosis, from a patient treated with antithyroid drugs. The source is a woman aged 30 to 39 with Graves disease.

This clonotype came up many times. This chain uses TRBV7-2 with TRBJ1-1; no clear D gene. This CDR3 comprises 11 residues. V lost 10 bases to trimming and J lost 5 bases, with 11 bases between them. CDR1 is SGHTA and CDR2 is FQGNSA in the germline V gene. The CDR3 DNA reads TGTGCCACCCCCAAGGGAACTGAAGCTTTCTTT. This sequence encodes CATPKGTEAFF.

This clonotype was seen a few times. The CDR3 protein is CSVDEAGGASYGYTF. The CDR3, as DNA: TGCAGCGTTGATGAGGCAGGGGGCGCGAGCTATGGCTACACCTTC. The genes are TRBV29-1 and TRBJ1-2, with 8 bases that match TRBD1. Losses at the gene ends were 3 bases for V and 4 bases for J; bases not matched to a gene: 10. The germline CDR1 and CDR2 sequences are SQVTM and ANQGSEA. The CDR3 extends over 15 amino acids.

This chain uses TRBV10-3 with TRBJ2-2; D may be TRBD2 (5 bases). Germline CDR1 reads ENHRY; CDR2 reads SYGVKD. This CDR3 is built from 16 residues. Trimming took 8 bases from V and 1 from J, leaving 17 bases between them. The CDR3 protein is CAIPRRVGLNTGELFF. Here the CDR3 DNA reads TGTGCCATCCCCAGGCGGGTAGGCCTGAACACCGGGGAGCTGTTTTTT.

CDR3 sequence reads: CASNPRDSGVGEKLFF. The CDR3 nucleotides are TGTGCCAGCAACCCGCGGGACTCGGGTGTTGGGGAAAAACTGTTTTTT. The chain links TRBV5-8 to TRBJ1-4; the D gene is possibly TRBD1 (5 bases). Germline V gene lookup returns CDR1 SGHTS and CDR2 YDEGEE. This CDR3 has 16 amino acids. Trimming removed 6 bases at V and 8 bases at J, with 23 bases between.

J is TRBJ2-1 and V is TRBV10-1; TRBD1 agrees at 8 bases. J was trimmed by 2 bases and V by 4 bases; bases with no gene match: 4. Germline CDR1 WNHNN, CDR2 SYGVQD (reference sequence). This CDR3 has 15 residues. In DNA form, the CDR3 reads TGCGCCAGCAGTGGACAGGGGAACCCCTACAATGAGCAGTTCTTC. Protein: CASSGQGNPYNEQFF.

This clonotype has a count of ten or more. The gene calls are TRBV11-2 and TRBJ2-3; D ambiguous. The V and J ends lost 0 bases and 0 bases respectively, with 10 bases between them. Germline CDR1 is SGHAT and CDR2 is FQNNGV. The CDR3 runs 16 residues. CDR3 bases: TGTGCCAGCAGCTTAGAGGAAGGAGCGAGCACAGATACGCAGTATTTT. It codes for CASSLEEGASTDTQYF.

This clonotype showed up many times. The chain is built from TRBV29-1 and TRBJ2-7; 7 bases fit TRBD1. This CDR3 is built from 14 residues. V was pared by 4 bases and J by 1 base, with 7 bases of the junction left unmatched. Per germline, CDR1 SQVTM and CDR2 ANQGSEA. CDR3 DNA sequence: TGCAGCGTTGCCAGGTCAGGGGGTTCCTACGAGCAGTACTTC. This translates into CSVARSGGSYEQYF.

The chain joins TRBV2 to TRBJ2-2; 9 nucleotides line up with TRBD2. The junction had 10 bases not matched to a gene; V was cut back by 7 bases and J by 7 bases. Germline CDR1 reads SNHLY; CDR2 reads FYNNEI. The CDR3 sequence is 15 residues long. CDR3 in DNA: TGTGCCAGCAAGGGGGATAGCGGGAGTATCGGGGAGCTGTTTTTT. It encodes CASKGDSGSIGELFF.

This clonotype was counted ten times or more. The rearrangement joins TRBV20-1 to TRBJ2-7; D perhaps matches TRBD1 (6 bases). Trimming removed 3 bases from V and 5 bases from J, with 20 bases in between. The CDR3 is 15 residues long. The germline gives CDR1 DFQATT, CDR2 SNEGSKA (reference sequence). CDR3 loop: CSARFRVGARDEQYF. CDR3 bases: TGCAGTGCTAGGTTCCGAGTGGGGGCGAGGGACGAGCAGTACTTC.

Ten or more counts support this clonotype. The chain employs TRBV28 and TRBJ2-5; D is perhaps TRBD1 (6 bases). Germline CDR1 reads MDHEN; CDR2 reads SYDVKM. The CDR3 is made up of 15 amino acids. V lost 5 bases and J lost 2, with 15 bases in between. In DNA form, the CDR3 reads TGTGCCAGCAGTCCGCTTCGACAGGAGCAAGAGACCCAGTACTTC. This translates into CASSPLRQEQETQYF.

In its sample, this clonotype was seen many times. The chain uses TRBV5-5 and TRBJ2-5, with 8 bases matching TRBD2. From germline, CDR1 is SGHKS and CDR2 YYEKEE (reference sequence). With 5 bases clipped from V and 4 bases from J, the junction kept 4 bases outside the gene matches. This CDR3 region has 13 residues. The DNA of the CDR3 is TGTGCCAGCAGGGGGCTAGCGGGAGAGACCCAGTACTTC. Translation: CASRGLAGETQYF.

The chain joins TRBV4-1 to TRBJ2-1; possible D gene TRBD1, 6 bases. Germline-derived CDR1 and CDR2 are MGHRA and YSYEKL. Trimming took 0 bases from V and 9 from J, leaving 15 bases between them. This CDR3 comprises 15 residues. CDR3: CASSQEKTGRSEQFF. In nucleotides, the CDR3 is TGCGCCAGCAGCCAAGAAAAGACAGGTCGTAGTGAGCAGTTCTTC.

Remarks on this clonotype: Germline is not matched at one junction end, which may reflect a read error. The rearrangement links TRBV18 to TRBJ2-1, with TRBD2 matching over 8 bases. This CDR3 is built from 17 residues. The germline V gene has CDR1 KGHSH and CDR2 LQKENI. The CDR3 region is CASSPPTIGRAWNEHFF. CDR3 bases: TGTGCCAGCTCACCTCCGACTATCGGGAGGGCCTGGAATGAGCACTTCTTC.

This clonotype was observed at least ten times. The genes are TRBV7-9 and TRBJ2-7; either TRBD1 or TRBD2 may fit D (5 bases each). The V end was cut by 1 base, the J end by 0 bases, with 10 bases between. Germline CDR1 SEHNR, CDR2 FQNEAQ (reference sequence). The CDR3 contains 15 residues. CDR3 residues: CASSLERGSSYEQYF. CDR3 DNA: TGTGCCAGCAGCTTAGAGAGGGGAAGCTCCTACGAGCAGTACTTC.

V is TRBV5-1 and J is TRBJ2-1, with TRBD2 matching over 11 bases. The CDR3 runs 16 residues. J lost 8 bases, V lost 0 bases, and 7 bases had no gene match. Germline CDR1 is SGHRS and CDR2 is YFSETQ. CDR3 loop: CASSLAASGRSDEQFF. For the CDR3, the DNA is TGCGCCAGCAGCTTGGCGGCTAGCGGGAGGTCAGATGAGCAGTTCTTC.

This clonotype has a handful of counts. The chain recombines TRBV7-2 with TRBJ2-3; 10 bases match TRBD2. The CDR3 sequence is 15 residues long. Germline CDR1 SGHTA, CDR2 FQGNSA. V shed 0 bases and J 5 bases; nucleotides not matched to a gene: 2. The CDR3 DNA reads TGTGCCAGCAGCTTAGCAGCGGGAGGGCTAGATACGCAGTATTTT. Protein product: CASSLAAGGLDTQYF.

CDR3 nucleotides: TGCAGTGCTAGAGATCATGCTAGCGGGGGAACCGGGGAGCTGTTTTTT. It codes for CSARDHASGGTGELFF. The chain is built from TRBV20-1 and TRBJ2-2, with 10 bases that match TRBD2. The CDR3 consists of 16 residues. V lost 0 bases, J lost 5 bases, and 6 bases stayed unmatched. Germline CDR1 is DFQATT and CDR2 is SNEGSKA (reference sequence).

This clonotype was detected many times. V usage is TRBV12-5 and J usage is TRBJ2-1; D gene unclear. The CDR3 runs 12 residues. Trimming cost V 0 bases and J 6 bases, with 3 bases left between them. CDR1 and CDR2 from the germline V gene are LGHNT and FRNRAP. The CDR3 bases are TGTGCTAGTGGTTTGGTATCCAATGAGCAGTTCTTC. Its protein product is CASGLVSNEQFF.

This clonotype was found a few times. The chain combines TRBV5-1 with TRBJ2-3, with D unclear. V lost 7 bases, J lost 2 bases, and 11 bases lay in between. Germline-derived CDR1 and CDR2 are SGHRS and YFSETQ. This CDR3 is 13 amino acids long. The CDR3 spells CASSAAFTDTQYF. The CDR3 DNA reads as TGCGCCAGCTCCGCGGCTTTCACAGATACGCAGTATTTT.

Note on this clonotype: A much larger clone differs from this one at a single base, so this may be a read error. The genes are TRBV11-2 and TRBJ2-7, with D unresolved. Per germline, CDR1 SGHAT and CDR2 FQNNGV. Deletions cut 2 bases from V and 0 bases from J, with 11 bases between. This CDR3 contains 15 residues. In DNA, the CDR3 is TGTGCCAGCAGCTTATTCACCATCAACTCCTACGAGCAGTACTTC. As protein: CASSLFTINSYEQYF.